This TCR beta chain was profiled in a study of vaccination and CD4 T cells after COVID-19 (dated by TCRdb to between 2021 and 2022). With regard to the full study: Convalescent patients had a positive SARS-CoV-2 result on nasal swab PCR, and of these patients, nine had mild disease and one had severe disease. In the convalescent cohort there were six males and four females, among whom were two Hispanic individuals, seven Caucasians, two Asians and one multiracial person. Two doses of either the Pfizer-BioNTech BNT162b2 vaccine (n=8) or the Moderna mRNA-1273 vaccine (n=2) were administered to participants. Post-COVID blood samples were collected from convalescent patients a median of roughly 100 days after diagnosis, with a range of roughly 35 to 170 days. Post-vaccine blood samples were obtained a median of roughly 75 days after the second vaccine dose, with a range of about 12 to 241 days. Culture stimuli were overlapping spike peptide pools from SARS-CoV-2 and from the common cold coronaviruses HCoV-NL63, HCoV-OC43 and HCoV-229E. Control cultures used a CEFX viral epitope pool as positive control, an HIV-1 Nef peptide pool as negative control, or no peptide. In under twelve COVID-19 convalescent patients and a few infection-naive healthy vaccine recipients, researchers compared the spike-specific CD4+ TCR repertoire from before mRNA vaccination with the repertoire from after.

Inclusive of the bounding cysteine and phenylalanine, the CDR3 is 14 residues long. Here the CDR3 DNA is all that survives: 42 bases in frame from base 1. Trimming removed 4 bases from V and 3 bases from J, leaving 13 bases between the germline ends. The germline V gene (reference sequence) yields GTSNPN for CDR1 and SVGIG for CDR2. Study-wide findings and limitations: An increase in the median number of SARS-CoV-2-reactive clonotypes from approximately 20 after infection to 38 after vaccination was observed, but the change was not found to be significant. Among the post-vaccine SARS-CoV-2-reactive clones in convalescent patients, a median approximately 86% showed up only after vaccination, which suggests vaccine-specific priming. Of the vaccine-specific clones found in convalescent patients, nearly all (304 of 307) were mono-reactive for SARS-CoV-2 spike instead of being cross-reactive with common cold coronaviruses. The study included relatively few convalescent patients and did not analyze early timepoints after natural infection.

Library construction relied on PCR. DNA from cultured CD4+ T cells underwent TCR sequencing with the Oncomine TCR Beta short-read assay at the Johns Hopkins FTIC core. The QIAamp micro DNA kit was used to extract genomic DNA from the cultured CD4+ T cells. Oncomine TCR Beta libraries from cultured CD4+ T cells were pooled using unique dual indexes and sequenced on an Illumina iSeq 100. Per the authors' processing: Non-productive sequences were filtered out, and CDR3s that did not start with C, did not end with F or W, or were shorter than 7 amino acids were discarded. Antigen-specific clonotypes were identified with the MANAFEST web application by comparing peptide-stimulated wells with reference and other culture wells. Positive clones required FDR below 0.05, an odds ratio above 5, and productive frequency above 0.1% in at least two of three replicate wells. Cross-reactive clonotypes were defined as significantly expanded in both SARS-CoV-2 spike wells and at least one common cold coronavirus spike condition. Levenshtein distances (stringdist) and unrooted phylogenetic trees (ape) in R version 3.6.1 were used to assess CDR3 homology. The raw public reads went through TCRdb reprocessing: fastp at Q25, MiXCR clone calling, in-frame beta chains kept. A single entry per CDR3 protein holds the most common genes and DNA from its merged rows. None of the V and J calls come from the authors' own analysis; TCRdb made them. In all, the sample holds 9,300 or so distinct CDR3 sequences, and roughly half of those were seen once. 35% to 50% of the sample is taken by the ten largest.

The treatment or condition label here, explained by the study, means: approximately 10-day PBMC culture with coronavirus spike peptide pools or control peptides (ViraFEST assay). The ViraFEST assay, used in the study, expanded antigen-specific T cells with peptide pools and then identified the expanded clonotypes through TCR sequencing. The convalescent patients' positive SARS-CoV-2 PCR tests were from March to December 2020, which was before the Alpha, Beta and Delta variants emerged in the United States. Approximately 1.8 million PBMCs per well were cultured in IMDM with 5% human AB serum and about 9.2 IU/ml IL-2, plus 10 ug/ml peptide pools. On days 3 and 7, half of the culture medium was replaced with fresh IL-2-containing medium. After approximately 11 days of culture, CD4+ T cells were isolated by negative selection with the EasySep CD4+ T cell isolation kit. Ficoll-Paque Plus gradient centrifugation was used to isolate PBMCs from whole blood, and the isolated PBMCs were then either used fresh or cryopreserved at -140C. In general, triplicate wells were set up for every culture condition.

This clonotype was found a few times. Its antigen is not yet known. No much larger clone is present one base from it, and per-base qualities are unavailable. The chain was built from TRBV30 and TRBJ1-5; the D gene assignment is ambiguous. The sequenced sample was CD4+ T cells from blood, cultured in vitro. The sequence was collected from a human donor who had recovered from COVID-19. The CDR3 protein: CAWTPGSYNQPQHF. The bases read TGTGCCTGGACCCCAGGCAGCTACAATCAGCCCCAGCATTTT.